This TCR beta chain emerged from a study of T-cell reconstitution after alpha-beta-depleted transplantation in children. The CDR3 is 23 amino acids. The V gene's germline CDR1 is MNHEY and CDR2 SVGEGT. Losses at the gene ends were 2 bases for V and 2 bases for J; bases not matched to a gene: 20. The TCRbeta library was prepared with unique molecular identifiers. TCRdb redid the calling of the PCR reads with MiXCR, one entry per CDR3 protein. The sample records around 370,000 distinct CDR3 sequences, 10% to 13% being singletons. The chain has TRBV6-2 or TRBV6-3 and TRBJ2-6; 11 nucleotides agree with TRBD2. The specimen was PBMCs from the stem cell graft donor, collected from the stem cell graft. The source is a human donor who donated a stem cell graft to a child with acute lymphoblastic leukemia. CDR3 amino acids: CASSYDRLTRRTSGSAGANVLTF. DNA of the CDR3: TGTGCCAGCAGTTACGACAGGTTAACCCGGAGAACTAGCGGGAGTGCTGGGGCCAACGTCCTGACTTTC.